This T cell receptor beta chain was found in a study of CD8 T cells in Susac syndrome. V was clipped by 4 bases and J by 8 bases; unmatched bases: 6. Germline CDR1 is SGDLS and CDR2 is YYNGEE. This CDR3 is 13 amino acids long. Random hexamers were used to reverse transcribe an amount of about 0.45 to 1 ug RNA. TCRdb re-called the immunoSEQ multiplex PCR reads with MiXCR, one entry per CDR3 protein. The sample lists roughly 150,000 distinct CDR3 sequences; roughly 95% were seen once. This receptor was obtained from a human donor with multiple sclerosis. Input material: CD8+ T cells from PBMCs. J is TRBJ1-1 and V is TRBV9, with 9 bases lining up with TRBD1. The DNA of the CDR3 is TGTGCCAGCAGCCCCAGGACAGGGGAGGAAGCTTTCTTT. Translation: CASSPRTGEEAFF.